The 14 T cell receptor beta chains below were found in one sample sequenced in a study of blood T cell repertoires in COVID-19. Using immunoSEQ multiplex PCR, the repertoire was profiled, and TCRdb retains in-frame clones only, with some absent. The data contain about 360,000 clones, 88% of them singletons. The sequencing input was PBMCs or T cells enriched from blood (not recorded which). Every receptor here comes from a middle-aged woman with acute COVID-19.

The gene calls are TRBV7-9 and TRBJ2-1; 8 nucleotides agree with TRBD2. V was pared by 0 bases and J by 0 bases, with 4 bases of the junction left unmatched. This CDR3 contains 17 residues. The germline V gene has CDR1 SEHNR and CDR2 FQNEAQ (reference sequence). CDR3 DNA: TGTGCCAGCAGCTTAGCGGCGGGGGGAAGCTCCTACAATGAGCAGTTCTTC. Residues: CASSLAAGGSSYNEQFF.

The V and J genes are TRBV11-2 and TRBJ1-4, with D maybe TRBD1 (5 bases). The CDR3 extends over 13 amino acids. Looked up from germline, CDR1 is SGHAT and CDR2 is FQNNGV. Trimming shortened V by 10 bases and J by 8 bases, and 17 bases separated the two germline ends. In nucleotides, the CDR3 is TGTGCCACCCTGGGGCAGGGAGGGGAAAAACTGTTTTTT. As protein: CATLGQGGEKLFF.

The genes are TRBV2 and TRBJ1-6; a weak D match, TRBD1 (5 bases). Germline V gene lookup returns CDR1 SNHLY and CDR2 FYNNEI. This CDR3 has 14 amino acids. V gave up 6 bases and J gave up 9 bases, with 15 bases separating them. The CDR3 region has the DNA TGTGCCAGCAGGGAGCTGGGGGGACCTTCACCCCTCCACTTT. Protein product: CASRELGGPSPLHF. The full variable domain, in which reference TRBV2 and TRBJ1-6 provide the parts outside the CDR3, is EPEVTQTPSHQVTQMGQEVILRCVPISNHLYFYWYRQILGQKVEFLVSFYNNEISEKSEIFDDQFSVERPDGSNFTLKIRSTKLEDSAMYFCASRELGGPSPLHFGNGTRLTVT.

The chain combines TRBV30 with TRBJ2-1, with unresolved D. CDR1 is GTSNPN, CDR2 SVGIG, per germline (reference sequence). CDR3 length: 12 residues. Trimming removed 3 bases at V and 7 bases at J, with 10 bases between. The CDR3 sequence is CAWSTFVNEQFF. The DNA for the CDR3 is TGTGCCTGGAGCACTTTCGTTAATGAGCAGTTCTTC.

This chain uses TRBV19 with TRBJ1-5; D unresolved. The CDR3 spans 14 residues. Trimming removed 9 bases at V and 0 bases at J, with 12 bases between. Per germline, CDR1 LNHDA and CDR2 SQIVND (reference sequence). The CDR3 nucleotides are TGTGCCAGCGGTCGTGAGTATAGCAATCAGCCCCAGCATTTT. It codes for CASGREYSNQPQHF.

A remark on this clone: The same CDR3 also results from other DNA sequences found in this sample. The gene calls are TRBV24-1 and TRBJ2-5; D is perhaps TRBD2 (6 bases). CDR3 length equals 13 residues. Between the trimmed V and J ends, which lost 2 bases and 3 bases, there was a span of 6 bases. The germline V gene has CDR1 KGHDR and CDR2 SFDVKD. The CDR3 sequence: CATSDSGEETQYF. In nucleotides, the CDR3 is TGTGCCACCAGTGATTCGGGGGAAGAGACCCAGTACTTC.

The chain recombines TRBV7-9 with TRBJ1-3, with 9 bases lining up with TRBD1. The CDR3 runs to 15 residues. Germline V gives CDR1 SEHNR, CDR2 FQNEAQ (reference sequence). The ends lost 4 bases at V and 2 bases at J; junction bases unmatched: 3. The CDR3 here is CASSSRQGAGNTIYF. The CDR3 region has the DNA TGTGCCAGCAGCTCAAGACAGGGGGCTGGAAACACCATATATTTT.

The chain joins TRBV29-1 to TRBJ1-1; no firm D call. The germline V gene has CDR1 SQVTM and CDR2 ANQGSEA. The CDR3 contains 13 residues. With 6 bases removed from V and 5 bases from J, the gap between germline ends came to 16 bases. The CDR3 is CSVENLSGTEAFF. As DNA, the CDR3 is TGCAGCGTCGAGAATCTTTCCGGTACTGAAGCTTTCTTT.

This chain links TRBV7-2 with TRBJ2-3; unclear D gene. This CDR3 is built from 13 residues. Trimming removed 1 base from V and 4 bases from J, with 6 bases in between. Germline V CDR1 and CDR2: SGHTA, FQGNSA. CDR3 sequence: CASSLDRADTQYF. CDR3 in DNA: TGTGCCAGCAGCTTAGACCGGGCAGATACGCAGTATTTT.

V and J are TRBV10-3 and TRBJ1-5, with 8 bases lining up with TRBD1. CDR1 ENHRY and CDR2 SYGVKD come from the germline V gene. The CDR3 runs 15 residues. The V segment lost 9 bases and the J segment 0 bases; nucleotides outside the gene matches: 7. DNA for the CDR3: TGTGCCATACAGGGGGGACAGGATAGCAATCAGCCCCAGCATTTT. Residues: CAIQGGQDSNQPQHF.

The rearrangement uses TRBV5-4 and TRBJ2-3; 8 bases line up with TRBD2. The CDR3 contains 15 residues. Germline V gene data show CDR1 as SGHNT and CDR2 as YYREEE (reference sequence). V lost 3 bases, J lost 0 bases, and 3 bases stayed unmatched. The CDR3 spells CASSSGTRSTDTQYF. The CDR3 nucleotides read TGTGCCAGCAGCTCCGGGACTAGGAGCACAGATACGCAGTATTTT.

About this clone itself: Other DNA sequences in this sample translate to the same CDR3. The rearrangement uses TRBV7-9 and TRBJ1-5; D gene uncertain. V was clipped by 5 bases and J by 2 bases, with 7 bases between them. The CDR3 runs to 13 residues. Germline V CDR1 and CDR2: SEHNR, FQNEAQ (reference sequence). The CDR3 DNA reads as TGTGCCAGCAGCCCTAGCGGCAATCAGCCCCAGCATTTT. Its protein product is CASSPSGNQPQHF. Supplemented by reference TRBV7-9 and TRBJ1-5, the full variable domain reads DTGVSQNPRHKITKRGQNVTFRCDPISEHNRLYWYRQTLGQGPEFLTYFQNEAQLEKSRLLSDRFSAERPKGSFSTLEIQRTEQGDSAMYLCASSPSGNQPQHFGDGTRLSIL.

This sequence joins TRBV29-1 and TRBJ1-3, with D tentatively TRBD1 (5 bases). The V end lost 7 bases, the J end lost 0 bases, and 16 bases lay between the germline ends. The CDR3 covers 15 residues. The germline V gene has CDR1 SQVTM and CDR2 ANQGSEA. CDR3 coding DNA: TGCAGCGCCGGAGGGGCGCTGAGCTCTGGAAACACCATATATTTT. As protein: CSAGGALSSGNTIYF.

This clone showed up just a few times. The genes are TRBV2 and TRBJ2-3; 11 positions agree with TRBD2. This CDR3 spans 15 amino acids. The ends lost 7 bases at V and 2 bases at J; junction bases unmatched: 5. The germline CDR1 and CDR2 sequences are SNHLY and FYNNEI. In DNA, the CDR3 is TGTGCCAGCAATCGACTAGCGGGGACCACAGATACGCAGTATTTT. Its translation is CASNRLAGTTDTQYF.